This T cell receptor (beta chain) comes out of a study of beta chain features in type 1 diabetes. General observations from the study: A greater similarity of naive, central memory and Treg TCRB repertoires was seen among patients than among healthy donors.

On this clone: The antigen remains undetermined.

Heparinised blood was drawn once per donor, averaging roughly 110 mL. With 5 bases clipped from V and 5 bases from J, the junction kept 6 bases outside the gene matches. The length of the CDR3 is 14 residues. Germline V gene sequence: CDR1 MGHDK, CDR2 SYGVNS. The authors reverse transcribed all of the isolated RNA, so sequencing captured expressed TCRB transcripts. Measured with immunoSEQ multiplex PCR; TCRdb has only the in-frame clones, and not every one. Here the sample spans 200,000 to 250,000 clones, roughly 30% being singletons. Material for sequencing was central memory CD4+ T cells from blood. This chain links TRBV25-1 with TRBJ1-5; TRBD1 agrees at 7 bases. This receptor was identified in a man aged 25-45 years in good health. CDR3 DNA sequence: TGTGCCAGCAGTCTACCCGGGACAGATCAGCCCCAGCATTTT. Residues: CASSLPGTDQPQHF.